This T cell receptor (beta chain) is from a study of CD8 T cell repertoires and HIV-1 epitope variants (TCRdb year 2020). The study in broad terms: T cells were stimulated in separate culture wells with each of twenty-five peptides representing autologous and known Gag and Nef epitope variants. An aliquot of 1M T cells was saved as an uncultured baseline condition, separate from the approximately 87 T cell cultures. A total of 75 to 100 T cell cultures were run, with each culture condition done in triplicate except for one peptide, which was done in duplicate. Three Gag epitope families and Nef HW9 and YT9 were included among the tested epitopes. T cells were enriched with the EasySep Human T Cell Enrichment Kit and co-cultured with equal numbers of autologous T cell-negative cells as antigen-presenting cells. The cultures were grown for less than 11 days in IMDM with gentamicin, and half of the media was changed on days 3 and 7 with IL-2, IL-7 and IL-15 added. Control conditions included a CMV, EBV and flu peptide pool, the Ebola AY9 epitope as negative control, and a no-peptide well. On the study overall, not on this receptor specifically: The assay identified only TCR beta chains and indicated proliferation to antigen, not T cell function or cytokine profile. The Nef KF9 family was recognized by five clonotypes and the HW9 family by one, and no responses to the TAALDMSHF plasma variant were observed. Roughly nine antigen-specific TCR beta clonotypes were identified, and about six of them appeared cross-reactive for autologous or known escape epitope variants.

From cysteine to phenylalanine, the CDR3 is 14 amino acids long. Left in the record is the CDR3 DNA by itself, 42 bases read in frame from the first base. Looking up the germline V gene yields CDR1 LGHNA and CDR2 YNFKEQ. For this chain, trimming is 5 bases at the V end and 7 bases at the J end, and the number of junction bases without a gene match is 11. Notes on this clone: No cognate antigen has been identified for it. Base-call qualities are not available, and no considerably larger clone is one nucleotide away.

The EasySep Human CD8+ T Cell Enrichment Kit was used on day 10 to isolate CD8+ T cells from every culture. Sequencing of TCR beta CDR3 regions was performed at survey depth on the immunoSEQ platform. The QIAamp DNA micro kit was used to extract genomic DNA from every cultured and uncultured CD8+ T cell population. In the paper's pipeline: Samples with fewer than 5,000 productive reads were excluded, which removed about 7% of the roughly 80 HIV peptide-stimulated cultures. Sequences were trimmed to CDR3 by a MANAFEST web app, and nonproductive sequences, CDR3s under 5 amino acids, and sequences not starting with C or ending with F/W were removed. For a clonotype to count as antigen-specific, the clonotype had to expand relative to the no-peptide control in at least 2 of 3 replicates at FDR 0.01, and only within one epitope family. Specific clonotypes also needed at least fivefold higher frequency than in wells stimulated with peptides from other epitope families. As stored in TCRdb, this immuneACCESS dataset retains in-frame rearrangements with V and J assigned. A fraction of the clones does not appear; measured against another copy, unresolved V genes explain less than half of the discrepancy, and the remainder lacks a known reason. From that table come the V and J calls and clone size; the DNA was used to work out D and trimming. The table for this sample lists almost 4,500 clones; under 70% of them were counted only once. The ten largest make up more than 35% of the sample.

Sequenced sample: cultured CD8+ T cells derived from PBMCs. Here the chain combines TRBV4-2 and TRBJ2-7; the junction holds 7 bases that match TRBD1. The clonotype was recovered from a male donor with HIV. The DNA is TGTGCCAGCAGCTTGGGACAGTACCTTCGTGAGCAGTACTTC. Translated, it gives CASSLGQYLREQYF.